This passage covers 24 T cell receptor beta chains from one sample sequenced in a study of Graves' ophthalmopathy and Graves' hyperthyroidism. Investigators amplified TCR beta CDR3 regions from RNA transcripts. RT-PCR was first run with HTBI primers, then multiplex PCR in a second round. TCRdb reprocessed the multiplex PCR reads via MiXCR and lists one record per CDR3 protein. The profile shows fewer than 650,000 distinct CDR3 sequences, approximately 21% of them singletons. The sample taken for sequencing was peripheral blood. The source is a woman in her late teens or twenties with stable Graves' hyperthyroidism. Some clones in this sample may be carry-over from other donors' samples.

The sample holds many counts of this clonotype. The rearrangement uses TRBV20-1 and TRBJ2-5; D perhaps matches TRBD2 (6 bases). There are 15 residues in the CDR3. The germline V and J ends were trimmed by 6 bases and 0 bases, with 17 bases remaining between them. Per the germline V gene, CDR1 is DFQATT and CDR2 is SNEGSKA (reference sequence). The DNA for the CDR3 is TGCAGTGCGAGTCCCGGGACTCCGTACCAAGAGACCCAGTACTTC. The encoded protein is CSASPGTPYQETQYF.

The chain has TRBV15 and TRBJ1-2; the match to TRBD1 covers 7 bases. V was pared by 3 bases and J by 8 bases, with 9 bases of the junction left unmatched. CDR3 size: 14 residues. In germline, CDR1 is LNHNV, CDR2 YYDKDF (reference sequence). The CDR3 spells CATSRVDRAHGYTF. DNA of the CDR3: TGTGCCACCAGCAGGGTTGACAGGGCTCACGGCTACACCTTC.

This clonotype has a count of ten or more. A much larger clone sits a single nucleotide away, making a read error possible. The gene calls are TRBV12-3 or TRBV12-4 and TRBJ2-4; D is perhaps TRBD1 (5 bases). This CDR3 region has 18 residues. In DNA, the CDR3 is TGTGCCAGCAGTTCGCGACAGTCAACCCTTAGGTCCAAAAACATTAAGTACTTC. Protein: CASSSRQSTLRSKNIKYF.

This clonotype has a count of ten or more. The CDR3 protein is CASSPSMAYEQYF. CDR3 nucleotide sequence: TGTGCCAGCAGCCCCTCGATGGCCTACGAGCAGTACTTC. The chain uses TRBV9 and TRBJ2-7, with no clear D. V lost 4 bases and J lost 2, with 10 bases in between. CDR3 size: 13 residues. Germline-derived CDR1 and CDR2 are SGDLS and YYNGEE.

This chain links TRBV4-3 with TRBJ1-6, with unresolved D. The CDR3 extends over 17 amino acids. V lost 1 base, J lost 0 bases, and 10 bases lay in between. Germline loops: CDR1 LGHNA, CDR2 YSLEER. The DNA of the CDR3 is TGCGCCAGCAGCCAAGGGGCGGGGAGCTCCTATAATTCACCCCTCCACTTT. This encodes CASSQGAGSSYNSPLHF.

There are many counts of this clonotype. The rearrangement joins TRBV19 to TRBJ1-1; the D gene is possibly TRBD1 (5 bases). Germline CDR1 and CDR2: LNHDA and SQIVND (reference sequence). The ends were cut back, 1 base at V and 3 bases at J, with 9 bases in the middle. This CDR3 has 14 amino acids. The CDR3 region has the DNA TGTGCCAGTAGTATAGTGCTAGGGGACACTGAAGCTTTCTTT. This sequence encodes CASSIVLGDTEAFF. Full variable domain (missing parts from reference TRBV19 and TRBJ1-1): DGGITQSPKYLFRKEGQNVTLSCEQNLNHDAMYWYRQDPGQGLRLIYYSQIVNDFQKGDIAEGYSVSREKKESFPLTVTSAQKNPTAFYLCASSIVLGDTEAFFGQGTRLTVV.

This clonotype was observed many times. The V call is TRBV6-5, the J call TRBJ2-7, with D maybe TRBD2 (5 bases). CDR3 size: 15 residues. V lost 2 bases and J lost 1, with 12 bases in between. Germline V gene sequence: CDR1 MNHEY, CDR2 SVGAGI. In DNA, the CDR3 is TGTGCCAGCAGTTACGGTGACTACGGGTCCTACGAGCAGTACTTC. Translation: CASSYGDYGSYEQYF.

In its sample, this clonotype was seen many times. The chain employs TRBV19 and TRBJ2-2, with a weak D call TRBD1 (6 bases). In germline, CDR1 is LNHDA, CDR2 SQIVND (reference sequence). The length of the CDR3 is 15 residues. V lost 9 bases, J lost 5 bases, and 19 bases lay in between. CDR3 sequence (DNA): TGTGCCAGCAAGTTTGGGGGCCCTCGAACCGGGGAGCTGTTTTTT. The encoded protein is CASKFGGPRTGELFF.

The sample holds many counts of this clonotype. The chain links TRBV6-5 to TRBJ1-5, with 10 positions matching TRBD1. Germline V gives CDR1 MNHEY, CDR2 SVGAGI. This CDR3 region has 20 residues. With V trimmed by 2 bases and J by 0 bases, 13 bases remained unmatched. CDR3 bases: TGTGCCAGCAGTTACCTCCTCGGGACAGGGGAGGTGGATAGCAATCAGCCCCAGCATTTT. Translated, it gives CASSYLLGTGEVDSNQPQHF.

This rearrangement joins TRBV12-3 or TRBV12-4 to TRBJ2-2; 7 nucleotides align to TRBD2. With V trimmed by 4 bases and J by 3 bases, 5 bases remained unmatched. This CDR3 spans 15 amino acids. CDR3 DNA: TGTGCCAGCAGTTGGCCTAGCGGCCACACCGGGGAGCTGTTTTTT. This sequence encodes CASSWPSGHTGELFF.

This clonotype was picked up many times. CDR3 loop: CASSGTEIYEQYF. CDR3 DNA sequence: TGTGCCAGCTCTGGGACAGAGATTTACGAGCAGTACTTC. The J gene is TRBJ2-7, the V gene TRBV6-1, with 7 bases fitting TRBD1. CDR1 MNHNS and CDR2 SASEGT come from the germline V gene. The J segment lost 4 bases and the V segment lost 8 bases, leaving 8 bases of the junction unmatched. The length of the CDR3 is 13 residues.

V is TRBV2 and J is TRBJ2-1; 11 bases map to TRBD2. V shed 3 bases, J shed 14 bases, and the junction held 6 bases outside the gene matches. CDR3 size: 13 residues. Germline CDR1 reads SNHLY; CDR2 reads FYNNEI. The CDR3 DNA sequence: TGTGCCAGCAGTGAGGCTAGCGGGGGGCGGAAGTTCTTC. This gives the protein CASSEASGGRKFF.

This clonotype was detected ten times or more. This rearrangement joins TRBV28 to TRBJ2-7, with D perhaps given as TRBD1 or TRBD2 (5 bases each). The CDR3 is 13 amino acids. Germline CDR1 is MDHEN and CDR2 is SYDVKM. V lost 4 bases, J lost 4 bases, and 11 bases lay in between. CDR3 residues: CASSSPGRYEQYF. DNA of the CDR3: TGTGCCAGCAGTTCCCCGGGACGTTACGAGCAGTACTTC.

This clonotype has a count of ten or more. The chain uses TRBV2 and TRBJ1-3, with 8 nucleotides matching TRBD1. From germline, CDR1 is SNHLY and CDR2 FYNNEI. The CDR3 runs to 14 residues. After removal of 3 bases from V and 4 bases from J, the junction contained 2 bases not matched to a gene. The CDR3 protein is CASSDRGLGNTIYF. The CDR3 DNA is TGTGCCAGCAGTGACAGGGGGCTCGGAAACACCATATATTTT.

This clonotype was seen a handful of times. This chain joins TRBV7-8 and TRBJ1-3; possible D gene TRBD1, 6 bases. Trimming took off 5 bases at V and 7 bases at J, with 15 bases between the two ends. Germline-derived CDR1 and CDR2 are SGHVS and FQNEAQ. The CDR3 contains 14 residues. The CDR3 sequence: CASSPRTVSNTIYF. Here the CDR3 DNA reads TGTGCCAGCAGCCCTCGGACAGTCTCGAACACCATATATTTT.

Many counts were recorded for this clonotype. DNA for the CDR3: TGCGCCAGCAGTGAGACGGGGACCCTACCTAGGGAGACCCAGTACTTC. Its protein is CASSETGTLPRETQYF. This chain links TRBV10-1 with TRBJ2-5; D tentatively reads TRBD1 or TRBD2 (5 bases each). With 2 bases removed from V and 5 bases from J, the gap between germline ends came to 18 bases. This CDR3 is built from 16 residues. Germline assignment: CDR1 WNHNN and CDR2 SYGVQD (reference sequence).

This clonotype has more than one count but fewer than ten. The chain couples TRBV12-3 or TRBV12-4 to TRBJ2-7; D remains unclear. Trimming stripped 8 bases from V and 6 bases from J, with 14 bases between. The CDR3 spans 12 residues. The CDR3, as DNA: TGTGCCAGCTGTGGGGATCGGGTCGAGCAGTACTTC. This codes for CASCGDRVEQYF.

This clonotype was seen repeatedly, ten times or more. The J gene is TRBJ1-6, the V gene TRBV6-1; TRBD1 is a possible D gene (5 bases). The V and J ends lost 6 bases and 3 bases respectively, with 18 bases between them. Germline-derived CDR1 and CDR2 are MNHNS and SASEGT. The CDR3 contains 17 residues. CDR3 loop: CASRSPAGSNYNSPLHF. In DNA form, the CDR3 reads TGTGCCAGCAGATCCCCCGCAGGGAGCAACTATAATTCACCCCTCCACTTT.

There are a few counts of this clonotype. V and J are TRBV18 and TRBJ1-5; no firm D call. The CDR3 consists of 13 residues. Trimming shortened V by 3 bases and J by 5 bases, and 8 bases separated the two germline ends. The germline CDR1 and CDR2 sequences are KGHSH and LQKENI. The CDR3: CASSPIEDQPQHF. The CDR3 nucleotides read TGTGCCAGCTCACCGATTGAGGATCAGCCCCAGCATTTT.

The V call is TRBV9, the J call TRBJ1-3; possibly TRBD1 for D (6 bases). CDR1 is SGDLS, CDR2 YYNGEE, per germline. Trimming shortened V by 4 bases and J by 4 bases, and 15 bases separated the two germline ends. The CDR3 sequence is 15 residues long. The CDR3 DNA reads as TGTGCCAGCAGCCGAGTCGGGGGGCGCGGAAACACCATATATTTT. Translation gives CASSRVGGRGNTIYF.

About this clonotype: A read error may produce the germline difference seen at one junction end. The chain links TRBV7-2 to TRBJ1-1; no definite D call. Germline V gene sequence: CDR1 SGHTA, CDR2 FQGNSA. The CDR3 loop spans 15 amino acids. The CDR3 sequence is CAGSGFISLDTEAFF. The CDR3 DNA sequence: TGTGCCGGCAGCGGATTCATTTCATTAGACACTGAAGCTTTCTTT.

In this sample, this clonotype turned up many times. The chain links TRBV7-2 to TRBJ2-5; 9 bases map to TRBD2. The germline gives CDR1 SGHTA, CDR2 FQGNSA. After removal of 8 bases from V and 5 bases from J, the junction contained 12 bases not matched to a gene. The CDR3 is made up of 15 amino acids. In nucleotides, the CDR3 is TGTGCCAGCCGGGGAGCTAGCGGGGCGGGGGAGACCCAGTACTTC. Amino acids: CASRGASGAGETQYF.

This clonotype came up a few times. This rearrangement joins TRBV5-8 to TRBJ2-5; no reliable D call. The germline V gene has CDR1 SGHTS and CDR2 YDEGEE. The CDR3 contains 15 residues. Deletions cut 2 bases from V and 3 bases from J, with 14 bases between. In nucleotides, the CDR3 is TGTGCCAGCAGCTTAAGGGCAAGAGGTGAAGAGACCCAGTACTTC. Translating gives CASSLRARGEETQYF.

In its sample, this clonotype was seen many times. The V call is TRBV2, the J call TRBJ2-7; TRBD1 matches at 7 bases. The V gene end was trimmed by 4 bases and the J gene end by 3 bases; junction bases not matched to a gene: 3. Germline V CDR1 and CDR2: SNHLY, FYNNEI. CDR3 length equals 13 residues. Written as DNA, the CDR3 is TGTGCCAGCAGTGTAGGGGGCGGCTACGAGCAGTACTTC. Its protein is CASSVGGGYEQYF.